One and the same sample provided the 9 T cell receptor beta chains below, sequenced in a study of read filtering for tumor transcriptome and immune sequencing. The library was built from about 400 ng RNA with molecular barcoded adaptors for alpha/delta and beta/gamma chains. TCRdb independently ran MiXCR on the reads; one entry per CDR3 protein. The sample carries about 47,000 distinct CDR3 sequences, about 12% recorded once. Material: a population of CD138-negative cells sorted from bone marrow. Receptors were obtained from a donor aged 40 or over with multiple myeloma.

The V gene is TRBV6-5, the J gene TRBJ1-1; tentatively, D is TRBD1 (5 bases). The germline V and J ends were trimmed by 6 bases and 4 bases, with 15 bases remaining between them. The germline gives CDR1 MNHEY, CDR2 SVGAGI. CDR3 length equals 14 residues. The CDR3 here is CASRRGFVSTEAFF. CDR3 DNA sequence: TGTGCCAGCAGGCGGGGGTTTGTGAGCACTGAAGCTTTCTTT.

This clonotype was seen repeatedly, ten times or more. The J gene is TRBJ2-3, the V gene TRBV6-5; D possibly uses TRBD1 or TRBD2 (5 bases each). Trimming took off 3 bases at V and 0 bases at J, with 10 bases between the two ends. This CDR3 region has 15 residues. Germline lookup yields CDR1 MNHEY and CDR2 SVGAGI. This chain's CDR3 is CASSYRDRSTDTQYF. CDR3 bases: TGTGCCAGCAGTTATAGGGACCGTAGCACAGATACGCAGTATTTT.

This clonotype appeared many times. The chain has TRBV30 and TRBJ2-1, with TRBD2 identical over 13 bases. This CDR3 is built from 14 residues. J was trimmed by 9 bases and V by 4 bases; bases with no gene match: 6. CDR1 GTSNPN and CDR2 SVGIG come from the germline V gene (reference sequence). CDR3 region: CAWIGLAGVGEQFF. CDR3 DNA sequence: TGTGCCTGGATAGGACTAGCGGGAGTCGGTGAGCAGTTCTTC.

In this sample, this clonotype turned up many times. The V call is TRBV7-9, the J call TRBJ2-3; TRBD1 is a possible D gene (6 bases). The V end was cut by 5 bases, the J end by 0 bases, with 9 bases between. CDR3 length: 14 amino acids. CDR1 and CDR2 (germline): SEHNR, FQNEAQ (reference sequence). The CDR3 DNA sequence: TGTGCCAGCAGCCCGACAGGTAGCACAGATACGCAGTATTTT. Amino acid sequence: CASSPTGSTDTQYF. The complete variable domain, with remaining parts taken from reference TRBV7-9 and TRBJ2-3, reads DTGVSQNPRHKITKRGQNVTFRCDPISEHNRLYWYRQTLGQGPEFLTYFQNEAQLEKSRLLSDRFSAERPKGSFSTLEIQRTEQGDSAMYLCASSPTGSTDTQYFGPGTRLTVL.

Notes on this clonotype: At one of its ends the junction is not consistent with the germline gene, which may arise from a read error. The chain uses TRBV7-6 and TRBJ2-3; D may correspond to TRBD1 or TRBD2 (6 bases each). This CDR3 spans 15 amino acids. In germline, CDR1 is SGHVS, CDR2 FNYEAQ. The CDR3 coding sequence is TGTGCCAGCAGCCCAACAGGGACTGGCACAGGTACGCAGTATTTT. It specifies CASSPTGTGTGTQYF.

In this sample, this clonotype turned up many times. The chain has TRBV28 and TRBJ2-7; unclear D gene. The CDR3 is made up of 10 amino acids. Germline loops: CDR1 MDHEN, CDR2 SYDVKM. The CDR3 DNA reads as TGTGGGACCAACTCCTACGAGCAGTACTTC. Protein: CGTNSYEQYF.

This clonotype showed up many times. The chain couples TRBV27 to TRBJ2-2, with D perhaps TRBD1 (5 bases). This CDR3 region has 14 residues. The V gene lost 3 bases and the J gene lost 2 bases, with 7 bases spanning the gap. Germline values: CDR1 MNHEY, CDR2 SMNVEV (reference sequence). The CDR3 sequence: CASSLTANTGELFF. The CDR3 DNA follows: TGTGCCAGCAGTTTGACAGCCAACACCGGGGAGCTGTTTTTT.

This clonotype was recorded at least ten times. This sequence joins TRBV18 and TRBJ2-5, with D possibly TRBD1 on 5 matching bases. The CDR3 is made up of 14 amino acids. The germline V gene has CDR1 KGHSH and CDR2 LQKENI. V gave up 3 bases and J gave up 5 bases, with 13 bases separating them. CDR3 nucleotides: TGTGCCAGCTCACCTCAACAGGCTGTGGAGACCCAGTACTTC. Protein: CASSPQQAVETQYF.

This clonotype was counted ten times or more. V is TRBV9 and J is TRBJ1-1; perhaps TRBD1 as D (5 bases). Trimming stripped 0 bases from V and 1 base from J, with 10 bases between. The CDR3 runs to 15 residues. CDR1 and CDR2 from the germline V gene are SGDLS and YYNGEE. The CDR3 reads CASSVVTVRNTEAFF. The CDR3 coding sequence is TGTGCCAGCAGCGTAGTGACAGTAAGGAACACTGAAGCTTTCTTT. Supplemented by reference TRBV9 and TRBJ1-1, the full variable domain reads DSGVTQTPKHLITATGQRVTLRCSPRSGDLSVYWYQQSLDQGLQFLIQYYNGEERAKGNILERFSAQQFPDLHSELNLSSLELGDSALYFCASSVVTVRNTEAFFGQGTRLTVV.